This is a list of T cell receptor beta chains from one sample in a study of siplizumab effects on memory and regulatory T cells. Only in-frame clones appear in the TCRdb table, and some are missing; sequencing was by immunoSEQ multiplex PCR. This table holds about 110,000 clones, 90% to 95% found once. Sequencing input: CD4+ T cells sorted from blood. The receptors were sampled from a human donor in good health. Each CDR3 is given with its conserved first and last residue. Each record gives: D gene, clone size, V gene, J gene, CDR3 DNA, CDR3 protein. D genes are given only for firm matches. Clone size is stated in some rows and not others, as once, few, many or a class when expanded.

d_gene: NA
abundance: NA
v_gene: TRBV6-1
j_gene: TRBJ2-3
CDR3nt: TGTGCCAGCAGTCATAACGAAGGGACGCCGGATACGCAGTATTTT
CDR3aa: CASSHNEGTPDTQYF

d_gene: NA
abundance: NA
v_gene: TRBV18
j_gene: TRBJ1-2
CDR3nt: TGTGCCAGCTCACCACAGGGTTACTATGGCTACACCTTC
CDR3aa: CASSPQGYYGYTF

d_gene: NA
abundance: once
v_gene: TRBV6-5
j_gene: TRBJ2-7
CDR3nt: TGTGCCAGCAGCAGGACAGTGGGCTACGAGCAGTACTTC
CDR3aa: CASSRTVGYEQYF

d_gene: TRBD2
abundance: NA
v_gene: TRBV10-3
j_gene: TRBJ2-7
CDR3nt: TGTGCCATCGGGCGGGGGACTAGCGAGACCTACGAGCAGTACTTC
CDR3aa: CAIGRGTSETYEQYF

d_gene: NA
abundance: NA
v_gene: TRBV7-9
j_gene: TRBJ1-1
CDR3nt: TGTGCCAGCAGCTTAGCGCCAGGGGCGCGCACTGAAGCTTTCTTT
CDR3aa: CASSLAPGARTEAFF

d_gene: TRBD1
abundance: NA
v_gene: TRBV7-9
j_gene: TRBJ1-1
CDR3nt: TGTGCCAGCAGCTACAGGGGGCGGGCTTTCTTT
CDR3aa: CASSYRGRAFF

d_gene: TRBD2
abundance: NA
v_gene: TRBV4-2
j_gene: TRBJ2-1
CDR3nt: TGTGCCAGCAGCCAAGAGGGGGGAAGCGGGAGGGCCTGGGGTGAGCAGTTCTTC
CDR3aa: CASSQEGGSGRAWGEQFF

d_gene: NA
abundance: NA
v_gene: TRBV6-5
j_gene: TRBJ2-7
CDR3nt: TGTGCCAGCAGTTATCAGTCCGAGCAGTACTTC
CDR3aa: CASSYQSEQYF

d_gene: NA
abundance: NA
v_gene: TRBV19
j_gene: TRBJ2-3
CDR3nt: TGTGCCAGTAGTGCCGGCGGTTTGACACTTAGCACAGATACGCAGTATTTT
CDR3aa: CASSAGGLTLSTDTQYF

d_gene: NA
abundance: NA
v_gene: TRBV2
j_gene: TRBJ2-5
CDR3nt: TGTGCCAGCGGGGGGGCAGGAGTGGAGACCCAGTACTTC
CDR3aa: CASGGAGVETQYF

d_gene: TRBD1
abundance: NA
v_gene: TRBV4-1
j_gene: TRBJ2-7
CDR3nt: TGCGCCAGCAGCCCGACAGGGTCAAAATACGAGCAGTACTTC
CDR3aa: CASSPTGSKYEQYF

d_gene: TRBD2
abundance: NA
v_gene: TRBV5-1
j_gene: TRBJ2-5
CDR3nt: TGCGCCAGCAGCTTGGGGTCTAGCGGGAAAAAAGAGACCCAGTACTTC
CDR3aa: CASSLGSSGKKETQYF

d_gene: NA
abundance: once
v_gene: TRBV4-1
j_gene: TRBJ1-3
CDR3nt: TGCGCCAGCAGCCAACTTTGGTTGACAGACTCTGGAAACACCATATATTTT
CDR3aa: CASSQLWLTDSGNTIYF

d_gene: NA
abundance: NA
v_gene: TRBV30
j_gene: TRBJ1-1
CDR3nt: TGTGCCTGGTGCCGCCCTGGAGGGACTGAAGCTTTCTTT
CDR3aa: CAWCRPGGTEAFF

d_gene: TRBD1
abundance: NA
v_gene: TRBV5-8
j_gene: TRBJ1-5
CDR3nt: TGTGCCAGCAGCCCTTTACAGGGGACCCAGCCCCAGCATTTT
CDR3aa: CASSPLQGTQPQHF

d_gene: NA
abundance: NA
v_gene: TRBV5-8
j_gene: TRBJ2-3
CDR3nt: TGTGCCAGCAGCTTGAGAGGGACCTTCGGGGGTACGCAGTATTTT
CDR3aa: CASSLRGTFGGTQYF

d_gene: TRBD2
abundance: NA
v_gene: TRBV7-9
j_gene: TRBJ2-7
CDR3nt: TGTGCCAGCAGCACGACTAGCGGCGAGCAGTACTTC
CDR3aa: CASSTTSGEQYF

d_gene: NA
abundance: NA
v_gene: TRBV5-1
j_gene: TRBJ1-2
CDR3nt: TGCGCCAGCAGCTCAGGTGCGGTCAACGGCTATGGCTACACCTTC
CDR3aa: CASSSGAVNGYGYTF

d_gene: NA
abundance: few
v_gene: TRBV11-3
j_gene: TRBJ2-7
CDR3nt: TGTGCCAGCAGCTTAGAGGCGGGCTACGAGCAGTACTTC
CDR3aa: CASSLEAGYEQYF

d_gene: TRBD2
abundance: NA
v_gene: TRBV7-2
j_gene: TRBJ2-7
CDR3nt: TGTGCCAGCAGCTTAGGGAGCGGGAGGGTCTACGAGCAGTACTTC
CDR3aa: CASSLGSGRVYEQYF

d_gene: NA
abundance: NA
v_gene: TRBV5-8
j_gene: TRBJ1-1
CDR3nt: TGTGCCAGACAGTCGAACACTGAAGCTTTCTTT
CDR3aa: CARQSNTEAFF

d_gene: TRBD1
abundance: NA
v_gene: TRBV19
j_gene: TRBJ1-3
CDR3nt: TGTGCCAGTACCATCGACAGGGGAGGAAACACCATATATTTT
CDR3aa: CASTIDRGGNTIYF

d_gene: TRBD1
abundance: NA
v_gene: TRBV7-9
j_gene: TRBJ2-2
CDR3nt: TGTGCCAGCAGGGACACAGGGGGCACCGGGGAGCTGTTTTTT
CDR3aa: CASRDTGGTGELFF

d_gene: TRBD1
abundance: NA
v_gene: TRBV7-9
j_gene: TRBJ1-5
CDR3nt: TGTGCCAGCAGCCGGACAGGGGTGAATCAGCCCCAGCATTTT
CDR3aa: CASSRTGVNQPQHF

d_gene: TRBD2
abundance: NA
v_gene: TRBV30
j_gene: TRBJ2-1
CDR3nt: TGTGCCTGGAGTGAAGCCCTAGCGGGATTCTACAATGAGCAGTTCTTC
CDR3aa: CAWSEALAGFYNEQFF

d_gene: NA
abundance: NA
v_gene: TRBV6-6
j_gene: TRBJ2-5
CDR3nt: TGTGCCAGCAGTTACACACTAGGTATACAAGAGACCCAGTACTTC
CDR3aa: CASSYTLGIQETQYF